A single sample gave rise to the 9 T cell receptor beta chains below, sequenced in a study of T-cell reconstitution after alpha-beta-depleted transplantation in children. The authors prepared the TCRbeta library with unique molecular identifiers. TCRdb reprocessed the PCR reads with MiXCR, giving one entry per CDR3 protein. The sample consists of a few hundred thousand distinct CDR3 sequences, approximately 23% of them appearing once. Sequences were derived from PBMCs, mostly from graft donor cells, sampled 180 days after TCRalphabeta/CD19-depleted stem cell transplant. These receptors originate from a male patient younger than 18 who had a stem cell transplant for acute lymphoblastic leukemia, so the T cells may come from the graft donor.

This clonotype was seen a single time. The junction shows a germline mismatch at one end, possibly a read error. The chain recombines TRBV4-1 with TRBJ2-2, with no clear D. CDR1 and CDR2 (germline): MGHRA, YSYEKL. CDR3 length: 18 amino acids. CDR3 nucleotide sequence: TGCCCCAGCAGCCAGCAGACGATCGGTATAGCGAACACCGGGGAGCTGTTTTTT. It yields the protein CPSSQQTIGIANTGELFF.

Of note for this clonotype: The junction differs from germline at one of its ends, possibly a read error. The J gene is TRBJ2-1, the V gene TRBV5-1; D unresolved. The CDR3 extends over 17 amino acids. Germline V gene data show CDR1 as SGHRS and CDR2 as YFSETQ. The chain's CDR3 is CASSLAPPPYDDNKQFF. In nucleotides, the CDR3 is TGCGCCAGCAGCTTGGCGCCCCCCCCCTACGACGACAATAAGCAGTTCTTC.

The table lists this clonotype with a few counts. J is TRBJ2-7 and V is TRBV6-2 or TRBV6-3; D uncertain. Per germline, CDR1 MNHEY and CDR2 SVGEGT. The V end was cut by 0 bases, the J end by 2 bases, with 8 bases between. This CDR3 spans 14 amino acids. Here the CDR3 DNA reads TGTGCCAGCAGTTACTCTCGGACGGCCTACGAGCAGTACTTC. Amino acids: CASSYSRTAYEQYF.

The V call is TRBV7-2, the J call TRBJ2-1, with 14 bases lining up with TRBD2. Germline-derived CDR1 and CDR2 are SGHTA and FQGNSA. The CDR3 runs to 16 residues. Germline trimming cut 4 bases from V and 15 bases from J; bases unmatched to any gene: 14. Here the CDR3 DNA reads TGTGCCAGCAGCTCCCTATTCGGACTAGCGGGGGGCCCGGGGTTCTTC. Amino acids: CASSSLFGLAGGPGFF.

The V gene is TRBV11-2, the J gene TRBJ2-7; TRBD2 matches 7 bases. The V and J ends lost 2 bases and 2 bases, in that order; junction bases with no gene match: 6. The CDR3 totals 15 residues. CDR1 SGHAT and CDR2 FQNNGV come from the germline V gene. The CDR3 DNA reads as TGTGCCAGCAGCTTATACGGGACTACACCCTACGAGCAGTACTTC. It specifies CASSLYGTTPYEQYF.

CDR3 DNA sequence: TGTGCCAGCCGAGACGGACCTTACGAGCAGTACTTC. Encoded protein: CASRDGPYEQYF. V and J are TRBV19 and TRBJ2-7; D is ambiguous. Germline loops: CDR1 LNHDA, CDR2 SQIVND (reference sequence). This CDR3 is 12 amino acids long. V shed 9 bases and J shed 4 bases, with 13 bases lying between them.

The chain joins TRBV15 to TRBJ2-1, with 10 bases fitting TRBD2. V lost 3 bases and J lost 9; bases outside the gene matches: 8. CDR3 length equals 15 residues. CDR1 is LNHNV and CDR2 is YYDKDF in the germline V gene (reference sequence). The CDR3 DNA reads TGTGCCACCAGCAGGGAAAGCGGGAGGGTAGCTGAGCAGTTCTTC. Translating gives CATSRESGRVAEQFF.

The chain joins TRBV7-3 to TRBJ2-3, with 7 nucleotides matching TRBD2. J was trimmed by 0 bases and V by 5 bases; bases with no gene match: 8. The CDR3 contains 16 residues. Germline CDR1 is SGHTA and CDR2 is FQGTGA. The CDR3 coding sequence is TGTGCCAGCAGCGGCCAACGGCGGGAGAGCACAGATACGCAGTATTTT. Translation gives CASSGQRRESTDTQYF.

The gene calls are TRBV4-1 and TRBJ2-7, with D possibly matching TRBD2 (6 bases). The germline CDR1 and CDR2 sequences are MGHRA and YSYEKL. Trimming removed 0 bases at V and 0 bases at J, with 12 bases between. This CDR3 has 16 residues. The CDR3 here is CASSQEGRGSSYEQYF. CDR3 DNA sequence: TGCGCCAGCAGCCAAGAAGGGCGGGGTAGCTCCTACGAGCAGTACTTC.